The 16 T cell receptor beta chains below all came from one sample that was sequenced in a study of shared clonotypes between healthy human individuals. Generated by immunoSEQ multiplex PCR, the TCRdb table keeps only in-frame clones and is missing some. The data contain approximately 980,000 clones, about three quarters of them singletons. The source material was memory CD4+ T cells sorted from blood. Described subset: CD45RA-negative fraction. Every receptor here comes from a man aged 18 to 30 in good health.

The chain joins TRBV27 to TRBJ1-2; no firm D call. Germline values: CDR1 MNHEY, CDR2 SMNVEV (reference sequence). The CDR3 sequence is 13 residues long. V was trimmed by 8 bases and J by 1 base, leaving 11 bases between them. The CDR3 reads CASFGGFNYGYTF. In DNA, the CDR3 is TGTGCCAGCTTTGGCGGCTTTAACTATGGCTACACCTTC.

This chain joins TRBV5-1 and TRBJ2-2; D possibly corresponds to TRBD2 (6 bases). Trimming removed 0 bases at V and 0 bases at J, with 9 bases between. In germline, CDR1 is SGHRS, CDR2 YFSETQ. CDR3 length equals 16 residues. The CDR3 sequence: CASSLGRVSNTGELFF. DNA for the CDR3: TGCGCCAGCAGCTTGGGGAGGGTATCGAACACCGGGGAGCTGTTTTTT.

This chain connects TRBV5-6 to TRBJ2-4; 8 bases map to TRBD2. V shed 0 bases and J 0 bases; nucleotides not matched to a gene: 5. The length of the CDR3 is 17 residues. The germline gives CDR1 SGHDT, CDR2 YYEEEE. Written as DNA, the CDR3 is TGTGCCAGCAGCTTGGGAGCTAGCGGGTTAGCCAAAAACATTCAGTACTTC. Translating gives CASSLGASGLAKNIQYF.

This clone was seen ten or more times. CDR3 amino acids: CASSPNSNSPLHF. The CDR3 coding sequence is TGTGCCAGCTCACCTAACAGCAATTCACCCCTCCACTTT. The chain joins TRBV18 to TRBJ1-6; D ambiguous. This CDR3 spans 13 amino acids. Per the germline V gene, CDR1 is KGHSH and CDR2 is LQKENI. Trimming left V 3 bases short and J 7 bases short, with 7 bases between.

This rearrangement joins TRBV2 to TRBJ2-1, with TRBD1 matching over 10 bases. There are 14 residues in the CDR3. The V and J ends lost 7 bases and 9 bases, in that order; junction bases with no gene match: 9. Germline CDR1 reads SNHLY; CDR2 reads FYNNEI. The CDR3 is CASTGDRGVGEQFF. CDR3 DNA sequence: TGTGCCAGCACCGGGGACAGGGGAGTGGGTGAGCAGTTCTTC.

Only a few counts were recorded for this clone. The chain recombines TRBV5-4 with TRBJ2-3; the match to TRBD1 covers 7 bases. Looked up from germline, CDR1 is SGHNT and CDR2 is YYREEE (reference sequence). The length of the CDR3 is 15 residues. With V trimmed by 0 bases and J by 11 bases, 12 bases remained unmatched. The CDR3 loop is CASSLAGKAGGMQYF. The CDR3 DNA reads TGTGCCAGCAGCTTGGCAGGAAAGGCAGGGGGTATGCAGTATTTT. Full variable domain (outside the CDR3, taken from reference TRBV5-4 and TRBJ2-3): ETGVTQSPTHLIKTRGQQVTLRCSSQSGHNTVSWYQQALGQGPQFIFQYYREEENGRGNFPPRFSGLQFPNYSSELNVNALELDDSALYLCASSLAGKAGGMQYFGPGTRLTVL.

The chain has TRBV6-1 and TRBJ1-5, with D hard to call. Germline V gene data show CDR1 as MNHNS and CDR2 as SASEGT. Deletions cut 3 bases from V and 2 bases from J, with 23 bases between. The CDR3 sequence is 19 residues long. The DNA for the CDR3 is TGTGCCAGCAGTGATCACCCCAGCGACCTGAGAAGAGGCAATCAGCCCCAGCATTTT. Its translation is CASSDHPSDLRRGNQPQHF.

As concerns this clone: Other DNA sequences in the same sample also yield this CDR3. This chain joins TRBV2 and TRBJ2-1, with no clear D. Trimming cost V 1 base and J 9 bases, with 4 bases left between them. Germline V gene data show CDR1 as SNHLY and CDR2 as FYNNEI. The CDR3 runs to 11 residues. The DNA of the CDR3 is TGTGCCAGCAGTGAAGGGGGTGAGCAGTTCTTC. It specifies CASSEGGEQFF.

The rearrangement uses TRBV29-1 and TRBJ1-4; 8 bases match TRBD1. The CDR3 has 13 amino acids. Per germline, CDR1 SQVTM and CDR2 ANQGSEA. Germline trimming cut 5 bases from V and 7 bases from J; bases unmatched to any gene: 6. CDR3 nucleotides: TGCAGCGTTTCTGGACAGGGAGGTGAAAAACTGTTTTTT. This codes for CSVSGQGGEKLFF.

The V gene is TRBV4-1, the J gene TRBJ2-1, with 11 nucleotides matching TRBD2. This CDR3 region has 15 residues. The germline gives CDR1 MGHRA, CDR2 YSYEKL. J was trimmed by 8 bases and V by 1 base; bases with no gene match: 4. The CDR3 DNA reads TGCGCCAGCAGCCAAGGACTAGCGGGAAGAGATGAGCAGTTCTTC. Protein: CASSQGLAGRDEQFF.

This clone was counted a few times. The chain has TRBV7-2 and TRBJ2-7, with 8 bases matching TRBD1. Germline lookup yields CDR1 SGHTA and CDR2 FQGNSA. J gave up 3 bases and V 5 bases, and 9 bases lay outside the gene matches. The CDR3 is made up of 15 amino acids. CDR3: CASSGAPDRGYEQYF. The CDR3 DNA follows: TGTGCCAGCAGCGGGGCCCCCGACAGGGGCTACGAGCAGTACTTC. Full variable domain (rest looked up from reference TRBV7-2 and TRBJ2-7): GAGVSQSPSNKVTEKGKDVELRCDPISGHTALYWYRQSLGQGLEFLIYFQGNSAPDKSGLPSDRFSAERTGGSVSTLTIQRTQQEDSAVYLCASSGAPDRGYEQYFGPGTRLTVT.

The chain carries TRBV7-9 and TRBJ2-1, with D tentatively TRBD2 (5 bases). Between the trimmed V and J ends, which lost 5 bases and 5 bases, there was a span of 10 bases. The CDR3 totals 13 residues. Per the germline V gene, CDR1 is SEHNR and CDR2 is FQNEAQ (reference sequence). CDR3 in amino acids: CASSLPRDNEQFF. In DNA, the CDR3 is TGTGCCAGCAGCCTTCCGAGGGACAATGAGCAGTTCTTC.

V usage is TRBV30 and J usage is TRBJ2-3, with D unresolved. V dropped 3 bases and J dropped 4 bases, with 17 bases sitting between them. This CDR3 region has 15 residues. CDR1 is GTSNPN and CDR2 is SVGIG in the germline V gene (reference sequence). The CDR3 nucleotides read TGTGCCTGGAGAGATGGGCATTTAGGACCAGATACGCAGTATTTT. This sequence encodes CAWRDGHLGPDTQYF.

The V call is TRBV19, the J call TRBJ1-2; a weak D match, TRBD1 (6 bases). The CDR3 length is 14 residues. Germline V gives CDR1 LNHDA, CDR2 SQIVND (reference sequence). Deletions cut 4 bases from V and 5 bases from J, with 14 bases between. The CDR3 here is CASSRGGRGYGYTF. The CDR3 nucleotides are TGTGCCAGTAGTAGGGGTGGCAGGGGATATGGCTACACCTTC.

The chain recombines TRBV5-4 with TRBJ1-6; D not resolved. Germline CDR1 and CDR2: SGHNT and YYREEE (reference sequence). The germline V and J ends were trimmed by 5 bases and 8 bases, with 14 bases remaining between them. The CDR3 sequence is 14 residues long. CDR3 nucleotides: TGTGCCAGCAGTCCCGGTTTCACGGATTCACCCCTCCACTTT. Its translation: CASSPGFTDSPLHF.

The chain joins TRBV27 to TRBJ2-6, with D possibly being TRBD1 (5 bases). This CDR3 is 16 amino acids long. Trimming removed 3 bases from V and 0 bases from J, with 9 bases in between. In germline, CDR1 is MNHEY, CDR2 SMNVEV (reference sequence). In DNA, the CDR3 is TGTGCCAGCAGTTTCAGGGAAAGCTCTGGGGCCAACGTCCTGACTTTC. Translation: CASSFRESSGANVLTF.